These 18 T cell receptor beta chains came from one sample sequenced in a study of T cell changes during pregnancy in multiple sclerosis. Repertoires were generated with immunoSEQ multiplex PCR, while TCRdb's copy carries only in-frame clones and drops some. The profile shows some 70,000 clones, around 90% of them singletons. The sample consisted of peripheral blood, taken in the second trimester of pregnancy. These receptors all come from a female donor in good health, enrolled as a control in a pregnancy study.

The chain carries TRBV4-1 and TRBJ2-2, with 7 positions matching TRBD2. Germline V gene sequence: CDR1 MGHRA, CDR2 YSYEKL. This CDR3 is 14 amino acids long. The junction had 5 bases not matched to a gene; V was cut back by 8 bases and J by 2 bases. The CDR3 region has the DNA TGCGCCAGCTGCCTAGCGGCTAACACCGGGGAGCTGTTTTTT. Translation gives CASCLAANTGELFF.

The chain recombines TRBV18 with TRBJ1-5, with D uncertain. From germline, CDR1 is KGHSH and CDR2 LQKENI. The V end was cut by 0 bases, the J end by 2 bases, with 8 bases between. The CDR3 totals 15 residues. CDR3 amino acids: CASSPPAGGNQPQHF. CDR3 DNA sequence: TGTGCCAGCTCACCACCGGCGGGAGGCAATCAGCCCCAGCATTTT.

The V call is TRBV30, the J call TRBJ1-5; TRBD1 agrees at 7 bases. Losses at the gene ends were 8 bases for V and 4 bases for J; bases not matched to a gene: 8. The CDR3 contains 13 residues. The germline V gene encodes CDR1 GTSNPN and CDR2 SVGIG (reference sequence). CDR3 sequence reads: CAGAGTENQPQHF. The CDR3 DNA is TGTGCCGGGGCCGGGACAGAAAATCAGCCCCAGCATTTT.

The V and J genes are TRBV7-3 and TRBJ2-7, with a possible D match to TRBD2 (5 bases). The V gene lost 5 bases and the J gene lost 5 bases, with 16 bases spanning the gap. The germline V gene encodes CDR1 SGHTA and CDR2 FQGTGA. This CDR3 has 14 amino acids. Written as DNA, the CDR3 is TGTGCCAGCAGCCCAGGACTCGGAAGGGACGAGCAGTACTTC. Protein: CASSPGLGRDEQYF.

This clone has only one observation. This chain links TRBV19 with TRBJ1-5, with 12 bases identical to TRBD1. This CDR3 contains 16 residues. CDR1 is LNHDA and CDR2 is SQIVND in the germline V gene (reference sequence). The V gene end was trimmed by 4 bases and the J gene end by 6 bases; junction bases not matched to a gene: 7. The CDR3 bases are TGTGCCAGTAGTACCGGGACAGGGGGCGCGTCTCAGCCCCAGCATTTT. Its protein is CASSTGTGGASQPQHF. Full variable domain (rest looked up from reference TRBV19 and TRBJ1-5): DGGITQSPKYLFRKEGQNVTLSCEQNLNHDAMYWYRQDPGQGLRLIYYSQIVNDFQKGDIAEGYSVSREKKESFPLTVTSAQKNPTAFYLCASSTGTGGASQPQHFGDGTRLSIL.

The chain links TRBV5-6 to TRBJ2-5, with TRBD2 matching 7 bases. V trimming: 2 bases; J trimming: 4 bases; junction bases outside the gene matches: 8. Germline CDR1 and CDR2: SGHDT and YYEEEE. There are 15 residues in the CDR3. CDR3 sequence: CASSLGRVVVETQYF. CDR3 coding DNA: TGTGCCAGCAGCTTAGGGAGGGTGGTCGTAGAGACCCAGTACTTC. Combining the CDR3 with reference TRBV5-6 and TRBJ2-5 gives the whole variable domain DAGVTQSPTHLIKTRGQQVTLRCSPKSGHDTVSWYQQALGQGPQFIFQYYEEEERQRGNFPDRFSGHQFPNYSSELNVNALLLGDSALYLCASSLGRVVVETQYFGPGTRLLVL.

The chain recombines TRBV7-9 with TRBJ1-4; D possibly corresponds to TRBD1 (6 bases). The V gene's germline CDR1 is SEHNR and CDR2 FQNEAQ (reference sequence). The germline V and J ends were trimmed by 4 bases and 5 bases, with 20 bases remaining between them. The CDR3 runs to 17 residues. The CDR3 region has the DNA TGTGCCAGCAGCTCTTCCCCTTCAGGGGCCCGAAATGAAAAACTGTTTTTT. Residues: CASSSSPSGARNEKLFF.

A remark on this clone: The junction and the germline gene differ at one end; a read error may be behind it. The chain joins TRBV7-8 to TRBJ2-3; TRBD2 matches 11 bases. Germline-derived CDR1 and CDR2 are SGHVS and FQNEAQ. This CDR3 region has 16 residues. DNA of the CDR3: TGTGCCAGCAGGACTAGCGGGACTACTAGCACAGATACGCGGTATTTT. This sequence encodes CASRTSGTTSTDTRYF.

The V call is TRBV6-5, the J call TRBJ1-1, with D possibly TRBD1 on 6 matching bases. Germline V CDR1 and CDR2: MNHEY, SVGAGI. V was pared by 2 bases and J by 5 bases, with 15 bases between. The CDR3 consists of 15 residues. The CDR3 loop reads CASSYEGVLTTEAFF. Written as DNA, the CDR3 is TGTGCCAGCAGTTACGAGGGGGTGCTGACGACTGAAGCTTTCTTT.

This clone showed up just once. The chain joins TRBV7-2 to TRBJ1-2, with D maybe TRBD1 (6 bases). V gave up 4 bases and J gave up 9 bases, with 24 bases separating them. CDR1 SGHTA and CDR2 FQGNSA come from the germline V gene. This CDR3 is 16 amino acids long. In DNA form, the CDR3 reads TGTGCCAGCAGCTACTATACTGGACAGAATGGAGTTAGCTACACCTTC. The encoded protein is CASSYYTGQNGVSYTF.

The chain links TRBV6-5 to TRBJ1-1, with TRBD1 matching 7 bases. CDR1 is MNHEY and CDR2 is SVGAGI in the germline V gene. The CDR3 covers 14 residues. Unmatched junction bases numbered 1, after V lost 0 bases and J lost 3 bases. The CDR3 spells CASSYSRGDTEAFF. The CDR3 bases are TGTGCCAGCAGTTACTCCAGGGGGGACACTGAAGCTTTCTTT.

V usage is TRBV6-5 and J usage is TRBJ2-1; D is uncertain. This CDR3 comprises 12 residues. The germline V gene has CDR1 MNHEY and CDR2 SVGAGI. Trimming left V 6 bases short and J 0 bases short, with 3 bases between. In DNA, the CDR3 is TGTGCCAGCAGGAGCTCCTACAATGAGCAGTTCTTC. It encodes CASRSSYNEQFF.

The V call is TRBV7-3, the J call TRBJ2-5, with D possibly TRBD2 on 6 matching bases. Germline assignment: CDR1 SGHTA and CDR2 FQGTGA. CDR3 length: 15 amino acids. The V gene lost 2 bases and the J gene lost 1 base, with 11 bases spanning the gap. The CDR3 DNA is TGTGCCAGCAGCTTAGTTTTCGGGAGCCAAGAGACCCAGTACTTC. It yields the protein CASSLVFGSQETQYF.

This rearrangement joins TRBV6-5 to TRBJ2-5; TRBD2 matches 11 bases. This CDR3 has 16 amino acids. With V trimmed by 0 bases and J by 5 bases, 5 bases remained unmatched. The germline V gene encodes CDR1 MNHEY and CDR2 SVGAGI. The CDR3, as DNA: TGTGCCAGCAGTTACTCTCTAGCGGGGGGCAGGGAGACCCAGTACTTC. Translated: CASSYSLAGGRETQYF.

The rearrangement joins TRBV6-5 to TRBJ2-1, with no clear D. Germline V gene sequence: CDR1 MNHEY, CDR2 SVGAGI. Trimming stripped 2 bases from V and 9 bases from J, with 11 bases between. CDR3 length equals 13 residues. CDR3 loop: CASSYMARGEQFF. DNA for the CDR3: TGTGCCAGCAGTTACATGGCGCGCGGTGAGCAGTTCTTC.

This clone was seen a single time. The V call is TRBV5-1, the J call TRBJ1-2, with D maybe TRBD1 (6 bases). The CDR3 is made up of 15 amino acids. V shed 5 bases and J shed 6 bases, with 20 bases lying between them. Germline V lookup: CDR1 SGHRS, CDR2 YFSETQ. CDR3 sequence: CASSMVKGNRDGYTF. The CDR3, as DNA: TGCGCCAGCAGTATGGTTAAAGGGAACAGGGATGGCTACACCTTC.

The chain joins TRBV28 to TRBJ1-2, with D uncertain. Per the germline V gene, CDR1 is MDHEN and CDR2 is SYDVKM. Trimming pared 4 bases from V and 4 bases from J, leaving 10 bases between. The CDR3 length is 13 residues. CDR3 protein: CASSSPPSYGYTF. CDR3 in DNA: TGTGCCAGCAGTTCCCCCCCCTCCTATGGCTACACCTTC.

This clone showed up just once. This sequence joins TRBV4-1 and TRBJ2-5, with TRBD2 matching 11 bases. V dropped 0 bases and J dropped 4; count of bases not matched to a gene: 4. The CDR3 is 16 amino acids. Germline CDR1 is MGHRA and CDR2 is YSYEKL. CDR3 region: CASSQDRSGGAETQYF. In nucleotides, the CDR3 is TGCGCCAGCAGCCAAGATCGTAGCGGGGGGGCAGAGACCCAGTACTTC.